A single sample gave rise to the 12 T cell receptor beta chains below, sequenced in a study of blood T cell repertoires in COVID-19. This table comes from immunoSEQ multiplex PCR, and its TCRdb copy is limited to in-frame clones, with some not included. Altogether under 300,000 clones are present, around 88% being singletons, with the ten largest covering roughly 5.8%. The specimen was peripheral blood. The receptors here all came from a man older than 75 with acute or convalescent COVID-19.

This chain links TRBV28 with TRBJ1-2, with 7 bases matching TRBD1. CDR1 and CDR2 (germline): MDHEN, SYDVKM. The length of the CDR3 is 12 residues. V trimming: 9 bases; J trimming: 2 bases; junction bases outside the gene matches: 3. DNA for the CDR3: TGTGCCAGTCAACAGGGGAACTATGGCTACACCTTC. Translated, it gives CASQQGNYGYTF.

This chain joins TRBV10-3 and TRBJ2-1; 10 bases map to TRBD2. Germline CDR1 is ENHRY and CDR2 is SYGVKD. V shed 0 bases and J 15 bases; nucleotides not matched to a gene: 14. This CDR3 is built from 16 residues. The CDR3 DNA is TGTGCCATCAGTGAGTCCGAATACCTTAGCGGGGGGCAACGGTTCTTC. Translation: CAISESEYLSGGQRFF.

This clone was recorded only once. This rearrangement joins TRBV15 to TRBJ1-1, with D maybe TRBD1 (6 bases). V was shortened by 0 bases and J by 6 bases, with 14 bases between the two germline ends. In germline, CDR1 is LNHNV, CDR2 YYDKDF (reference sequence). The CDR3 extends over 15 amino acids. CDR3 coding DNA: TGTGCCACCAGCAGAGACCTACAGGGTACCGCTGAAGCTTTCTTT. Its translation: CATSRDLQGTAEAFF. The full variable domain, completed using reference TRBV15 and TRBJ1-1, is DAMVIQNPRYQVTQFGKPVTLSCSQTLNHNVMYWYQQKSSQAPKLLFHYYDKDFNNEADTPDNFQSRRPNTSFCFLDIRSPGLGDTAMYLCATSRDLQGTAEAFFGQGTRLTVV.

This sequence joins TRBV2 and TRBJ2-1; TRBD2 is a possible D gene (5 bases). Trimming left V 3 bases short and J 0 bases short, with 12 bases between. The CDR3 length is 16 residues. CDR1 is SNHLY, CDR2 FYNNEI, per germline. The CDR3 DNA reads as TGTGCCAGCAGTGATCCCACTAGTCCCTCCTACAATGAGCAGTTCTTC. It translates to CASSDPTSPSYNEQFF.

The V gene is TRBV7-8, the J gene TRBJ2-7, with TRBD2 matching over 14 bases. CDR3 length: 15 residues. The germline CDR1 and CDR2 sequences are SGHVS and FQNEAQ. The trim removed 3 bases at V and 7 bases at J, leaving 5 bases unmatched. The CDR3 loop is CASSLGLAGAGEQYF. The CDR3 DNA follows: TGTGCCAGCAGCTTGGGACTAGCGGGAGCGGGGGAGCAGTACTTC. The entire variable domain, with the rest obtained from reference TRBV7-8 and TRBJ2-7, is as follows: GAGVSQSPRYKVAKRGQDVALRCDPISGHVSLFWYQQALGQGPEFLTYFQNEAQLDKSGLPSDRFFAERPEGSVSTLKIQRTQQEDSAVYLCASSLGLAGAGEQYFGPGTRLTVT.

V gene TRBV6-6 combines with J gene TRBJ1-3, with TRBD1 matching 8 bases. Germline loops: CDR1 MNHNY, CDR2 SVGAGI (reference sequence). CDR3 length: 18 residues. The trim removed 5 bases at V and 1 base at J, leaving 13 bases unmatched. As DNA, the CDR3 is TGTGCCAGCAGTCGGGGAGAGGGACAGGAACTTTCTGGAAACACCATATATTTT. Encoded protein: CASSRGEGQELSGNTIYF.

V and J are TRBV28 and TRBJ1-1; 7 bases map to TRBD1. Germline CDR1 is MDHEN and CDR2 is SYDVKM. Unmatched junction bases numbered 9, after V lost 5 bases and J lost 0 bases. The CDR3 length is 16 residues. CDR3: CASSPLRTGMNTEAFF. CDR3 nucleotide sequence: TGTGCCAGCAGTCCACTTAGGACAGGTATGAACACTGAAGCTTTCTTT.

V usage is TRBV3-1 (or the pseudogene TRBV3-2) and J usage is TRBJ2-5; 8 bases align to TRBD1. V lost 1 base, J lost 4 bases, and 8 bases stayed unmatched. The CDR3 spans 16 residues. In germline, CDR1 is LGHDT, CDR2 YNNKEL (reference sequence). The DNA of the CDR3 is TGTGCCAGCAGCCAAGCGGACAGGGTAGTCGCAGAGACCCAGTACTTC. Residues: CASSQADRVVAETQYF.

CDR3 loop: CASSFGGRARDEQFF. CDR3 coding DNA: TGTGCCAGCAGCTTTGGCGGGAGGGCCCGCGATGAGCAGTTCTTC. The chain carries TRBV5-6 and TRBJ2-1, with 9 nucleotides matching TRBD2. The germline V gene encodes CDR1 SGHDT and CDR2 YYEEEE. V shed 2 bases and J 8 bases; nucleotides not matched to a gene: 8. The CDR3 loop spans 15 amino acids. The entire variable domain, with the rest obtained from reference TRBV5-6 and TRBJ2-1, is as follows: DAGVTQSPTHLIKTRGQQVTLRCSPKSGHDTVSWYQQALGQGPQFIFQYYEEEERQRGNFPDRFSGHQFPNYSSELNVNALLLGDSALYLCASSFGGRARDEQFFGPGTRLTVL.

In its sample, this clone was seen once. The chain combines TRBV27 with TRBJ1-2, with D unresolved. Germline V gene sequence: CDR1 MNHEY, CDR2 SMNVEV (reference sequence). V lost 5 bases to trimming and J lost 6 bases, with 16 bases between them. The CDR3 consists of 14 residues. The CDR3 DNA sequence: TGTGCCAGCAGTGGTTTGAAGCGCGGTGATGGCTACACCTTC. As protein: CASSGLKRGDGYTF.

Here the CDR3 DNA reads TGCGCCAGCAGCGAAGGGACAGGCTATAACTATGGCTACACCTTC. Its protein product is CASSEGTGYNYGYTF. The chain joins TRBV5-1 to TRBJ1-2; TRBD1 matches at 8 bases. The CDR3 sequence is 15 residues long. V gave up 4 bases and J gave up 1 base; unmatched junction bases: 6. Germline V gene lookup returns CDR1 SGHRS and CDR2 YFSETQ.

The CDR3 loop is CASSPQAGELFF. The DNA for the CDR3 is TGTGCCAGCTCACCTCAGGCCGGGGAGCTGTTTTTT. The chain is built from TRBV18 and TRBJ2-2, with D unclear. The germline CDR1 and CDR2 sequences are KGHSH and LQKENI. Trimming shortened V by 3 bases and J by 6 bases, and 5 bases separated the two germline ends. CDR3 length: 12 amino acids.